The next 17 T cell receptor beta chains were all read from a single sample in a study of T cells in Graves' hyperthyroidism and ophthalmopathy. Using RNA transcripts as the source, TCR beta CDR3 regions were amplified. TCR CDR3 regions were first amplified by RT-PCR with HTBI primers. TCRdb re-called the multiplex PCR reads with MiXCR, one entry per CDR3 protein. The table has some 350,000 distinct CDR3 sequences, 15% to 20% seen once. The sequenced material came from blood. These receptor sequences come from a woman aged 18-29 years with Graves' hyperthyroidism.

This clonotype was counted ten times or more. This sequence joins TRBV5-8 and TRBJ1-5; TRBD1 aligns across 10 bases. The J segment lost 3 bases and the V segment lost 4 bases, leaving 7 bases of the junction unmatched. The CDR3 is made up of 16 amino acids. The V gene's germline CDR1 is SGHTS and CDR2 YDEGEE. This chain's CDR3 is CASSRSDRGLNQPQHF. The CDR3 bases are TGTGCCAGCAGCCGATCCGACAGGGGGCTCAATCAGCCCCAGCATTTT.

This clonotype was found many times. This rearrangement joins TRBV6-4 to TRBJ1-2; 7 bases line up with TRBD1. V shed 8 bases, J shed 2 bases, and the junction held 8 bases outside the gene matches. CDR1 and CDR2 from the germline V gene are MRHNA and SNTAGT. The CDR3 contains 14 residues. CDR3 region: CASETTRGNYGYTF. CDR3 in DNA: TGTGCCAGCGAGACAACCAGGGGGAACTATGGCTACACCTTC.

In its sample, this clonotype was seen many times. The CDR3 DNA reads TGCGCCAGCAGCCATTCCTCGCGGACAGGGGGTAGGACTGAAGCTTTCTTT. This translates into CASSHSSRTGGRTEAFF. V is TRBV4-1 and J is TRBJ1-1; 10 nucleotides align to TRBD1. V gave up 3 bases and J gave up 5 bases; unmatched junction bases: 12. Germline CDR1 is MGHRA and CDR2 is YSYEKL. The CDR3 totals 17 residues.

The table lists this clonotype with a few counts. A much larger clone lies one base from this, so it may be a read error. The CDR3 ends on some other residue instead of the conserved phenylalanine or tryptophan, so this is likely a read error. The V call is TRBV10-1, the J call TRBJ1-1, with a possible D match to TRBD1 (5 bases). Germline CDR1 and CDR2: WNHNN and SYGVQD (reference sequence). This CDR3 has 13 residues. Trimming pared 0 bases from V and 11 bases from J, leaving 13 bases between. This CDR3 is CASSESRDARAFL. CDR3 coding DNA: TGCGCCAGCAGTGAGTCTCGGGACGCTCGGGCTTTCCTT.

This clonotype has only a few counts. J is TRBJ1-6 and V is TRBV14; D uncertain. Germline CDR1 reads SGHDN; CDR2 reads FVKESK. The germline V and J ends were trimmed by 1 base and 11 bases, with 9 bases remaining between them. CDR3 size: 13 residues. This chain's CDR3 is CASSQGTATPLHF. DNA for the CDR3: TGTGCCAGCAGCCAAGGAACGGCGACACCCCTCCACTTT. The full variable domain, completed using reference TRBV14 and TRBJ1-6, is EAGVTQFPSHSVIEKGQTVTLRCDPISGHDNLYWYRRVMGKEIKFLLHFVKESKQDESGMPNNRFLAERTGGTYSTLKVQPAELEDSGVYFCASSQGTATPLHFGNGTRLTVT.

This clonotype came up many times. This chain uses TRBV18 with TRBJ2-6, with 8 bases fitting TRBD1. The CDR3 is 18 amino acids. Germline V gene sequence: CDR1 KGHSH, CDR2 LQKENI. After removal of 3 bases from V and 0 bases from J, the junction contained 7 bases not matched to a gene. This chain's CDR3 is CASSPTGTGYSGANVLTF. The CDR3 bases are TGTGCCAGCTCACCGACCGGGACAGGATACTCTGGGGCCAACGTCCTGACTTTC. The variable domain in full, with the rest retrieved from reference TRBV18 and TRBJ2-6, is NAGVMQNPRHLVRRRGQEARLRCSPMKGHSHVYWYRQLPEEGLKFMVYLQKENIIDESGMPKERFSAEFPKEGPSILRIQQVVRGDSAAYFCASSPTGTGYSGANVLTFGAGSRLTVL.

The J gene is TRBJ1-6, the V gene TRBV12-3 or TRBV12-4, with 7 positions matching TRBD1. This CDR3 contains 14 residues. J lost 10 bases, V lost 5 bases, and 8 bases had no gene match. CDR3 bases: TGTGCCAGCAGTGCAGGGGGAAAGGGGTCACCCCTCCACTTT. This encodes CASSAGGKGSPLHF.

The genes are TRBV6-1 and TRBJ1-6; D is unclear. CDR1 is MNHNS and CDR2 is SASEGT in the germline V gene. The length of the CDR3 is 14 residues. Trimming took 4 bases from V and 6 from J, leaving 10 bases between them. CDR3 nucleotides: TGTGCCAGCAGTGTAGCAACTTTTAATTCACCCCTCCACTTT. This translates into CASSVATFNSPLHF.

This chain connects TRBV3-1 to TRBJ1-2; D gene unclear. The CDR3 consists of 14 residues. Per the germline V gene, CDR1 is LGHDT and CDR2 is YNNKEL (reference sequence). The V end lost 4 bases, the J end lost 6 bases, and 15 bases lay between the germline ends. CDR3 residues: CASSPTVTADGYTF. The DNA of the CDR3 is TGTGCCAGCAGCCCCACAGTTACCGCCGATGGCTACACCTTC.

This clonotype was counted many times. This chain connects TRBV7-8 to TRBJ2-4; 8 nucleotides agree with TRBD1. V dropped 4 bases and J dropped 6; count of bases not matched to a gene: 2. Germline V CDR1 and CDR2: SGHVS, FQNEAQ. The CDR3 runs to 13 residues. The CDR3 DNA sequence: TGTGCCAGCAGCTATGACAGGGGAAACATTCAGTACTTC. Translated, it gives CASSYDRGNIQYF.

In the case of this clonotype: An end of the junction does not agree with germline; a read error may underlie this. This chain links TRBV12-5 with TRBJ1-2; the D gene is possibly TRBD1 (6 bases). CDR3 length: 16 amino acids. Germline V gene lookup returns CDR1 LGHNT and CDR2 FRNRAP. CDR3: CASGSLGGRGSYGYTF. The CDR3, as DNA: TGTGCTAGTGGTTCACTCGGGGGGCGGGGCTCCTATGGTTACACCTTC.

The table lists this clonotype with many counts. The chain combines TRBV13 with TRBJ1-1; D possibly corresponds to TRBD1 (6 bases). This CDR3 spans 15 amino acids. Germline-derived CDR1 and CDR2 are PRHDT and FYEKMQ (reference sequence). Trimming shortened V by 0 bases and J by 1 base, and 9 bases separated the two germline ends. This CDR3 reads CASSLGDRQNTEAFF. DNA of the CDR3: TGTGCCAGCAGCTTAGGGGACAGACAGAACACTGAAGCTTTCTTT.

The gene calls are TRBV20-1 and TRBJ2-7; 10 nucleotides line up with TRBD2. There are 14 residues in the CDR3. Germline CDR1 reads DFQATT; CDR2 reads SNEGSKA (reference sequence). J gave up 4 bases and V 5 bases, and 8 bases lay outside the gene matches. CDR3 sequence reads: CSALGGSGGYEQYF. Here the CDR3 DNA reads TGCAGTGCTTTGGGGGGTAGCGGGGGGTACGAGCAGTACTTC.

This clonotype was seen ten or more times. The chain combines TRBV7-2 with TRBJ2-5; D may be TRBD1 (5 bases). The germline gives CDR1 SGHTA, CDR2 FQGNSA. This CDR3 comprises 13 residues. V was clipped by 2 bases and J by 2 bases, with 6 bases between them. CDR3 protein: CASSLNRQETQYF. In DNA form, the CDR3 reads TGTGCCAGCAGCTTAAACAGGCAAGAGACCCAGTACTTC.

This clonotype was counted at least ten times. The V call is TRBV27, the J call TRBJ2-7; 7 nucleotides line up with TRBD1. The CDR3 runs 14 residues. Trimming took 6 bases from V and 13 from J; bases not matched to a gene: 18. Germline lookup yields CDR1 MNHEY and CDR2 SMNVEV (reference sequence). DNA for the CDR3: TGTGCCAGCAGCTCAGTAGGGGACAGCGGAGTTTACTACTTC. It specifies CASSSVGDSGVYYF.

The chain couples TRBV14 to TRBJ1-1, with D perhaps TRBD1 (5 bases). CDR3 length: 16 residues. V lost 4 bases, J lost 1 base, and 16 bases lay in between. The germline gives CDR1 SGHDN, CDR2 FVKESK. The CDR3 protein is CASSPFPGQPNTEAFF. Here the CDR3 DNA reads TGTGCCAGCAGCCCCTTCCCGGGGCAGCCGAACACTGAAGCTTTCTTT.

The genes are TRBV7-2 and TRBJ2-5; 10 nucleotides align to TRBD2. This CDR3 contains 15 residues. The V segment lost 2 bases and the J segment 5 bases; nucleotides outside the gene matches: 5. The germline gives CDR1 SGHTA, CDR2 FQGNSA. CDR3 loop: CASSLSSGSWETQYF. The CDR3 nucleotides are TGTGCCAGCAGCTTATCTAGCGGGAGTTGGGAGACCCAGTACTTC.